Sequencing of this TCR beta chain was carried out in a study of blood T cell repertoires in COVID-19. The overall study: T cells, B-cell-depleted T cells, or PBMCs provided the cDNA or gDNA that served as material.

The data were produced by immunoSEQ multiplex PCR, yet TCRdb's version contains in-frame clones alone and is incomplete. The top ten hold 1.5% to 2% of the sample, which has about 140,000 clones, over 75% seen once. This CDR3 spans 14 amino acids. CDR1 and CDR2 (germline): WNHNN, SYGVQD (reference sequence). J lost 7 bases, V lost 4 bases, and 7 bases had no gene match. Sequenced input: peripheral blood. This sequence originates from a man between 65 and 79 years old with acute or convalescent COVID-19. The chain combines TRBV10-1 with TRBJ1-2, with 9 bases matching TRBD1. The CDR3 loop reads CASSGLQGASGYTF. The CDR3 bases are TGCGCCAGCAGTGGGTTACAGGGGGCTTCTGGCTACACCTTC.